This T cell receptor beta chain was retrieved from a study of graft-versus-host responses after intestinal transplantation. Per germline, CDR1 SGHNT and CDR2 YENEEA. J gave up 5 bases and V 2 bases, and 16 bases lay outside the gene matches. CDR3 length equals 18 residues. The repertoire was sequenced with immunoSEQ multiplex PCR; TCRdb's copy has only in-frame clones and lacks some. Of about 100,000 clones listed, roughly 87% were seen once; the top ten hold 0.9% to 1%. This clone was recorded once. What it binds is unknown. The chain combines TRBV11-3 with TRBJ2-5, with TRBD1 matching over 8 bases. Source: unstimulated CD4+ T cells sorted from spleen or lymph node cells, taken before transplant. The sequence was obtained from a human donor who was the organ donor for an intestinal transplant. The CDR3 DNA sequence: TGTGCCAGCAGCTTACGGTTTGGGTCGGGACAGGAGGGTGAGACCCAGTACTTC. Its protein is CASSLRFGSGQEGETQYF.